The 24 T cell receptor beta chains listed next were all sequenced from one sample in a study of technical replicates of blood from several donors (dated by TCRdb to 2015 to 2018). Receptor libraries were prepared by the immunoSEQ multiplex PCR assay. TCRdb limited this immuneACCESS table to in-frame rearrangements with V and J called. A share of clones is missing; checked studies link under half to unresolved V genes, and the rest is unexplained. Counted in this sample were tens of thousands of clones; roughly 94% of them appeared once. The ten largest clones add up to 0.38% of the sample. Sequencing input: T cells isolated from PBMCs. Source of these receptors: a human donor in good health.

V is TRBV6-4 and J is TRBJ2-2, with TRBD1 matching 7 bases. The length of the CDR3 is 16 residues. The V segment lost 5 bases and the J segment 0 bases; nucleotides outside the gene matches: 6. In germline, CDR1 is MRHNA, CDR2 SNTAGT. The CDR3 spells CASSYTGDANTGELFF. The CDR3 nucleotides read TGTGCCAGCAGTTACACAGGGGACGCGAACACCGGGGAGCTGTTTTTT.

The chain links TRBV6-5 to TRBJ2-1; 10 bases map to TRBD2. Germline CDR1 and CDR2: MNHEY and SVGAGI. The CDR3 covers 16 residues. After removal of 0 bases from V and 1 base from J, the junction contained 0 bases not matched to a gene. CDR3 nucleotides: TGTGCCAGCAGTTACTCTAGCGGGAGGTCCTACAATGAGCAGTTCTTC. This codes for CASSYSSGRSYNEQFF.

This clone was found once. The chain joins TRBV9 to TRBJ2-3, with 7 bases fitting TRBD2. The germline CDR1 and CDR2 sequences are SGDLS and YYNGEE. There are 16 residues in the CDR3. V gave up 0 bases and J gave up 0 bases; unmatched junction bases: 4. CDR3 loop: CASSVGTSESTDTQYF. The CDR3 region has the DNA TGTGCCAGCAGCGTAGGAACTAGCGAGAGCACAGATACGCAGTATTTT.

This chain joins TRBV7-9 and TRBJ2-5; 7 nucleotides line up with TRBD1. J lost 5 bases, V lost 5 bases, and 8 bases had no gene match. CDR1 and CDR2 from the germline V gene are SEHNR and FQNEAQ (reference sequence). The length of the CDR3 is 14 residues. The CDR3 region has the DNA TGTGCCAGCAGCCAAAACACAGGGGCCGAGACCCAGTACTTC. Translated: CASSQNTGAETQYF.

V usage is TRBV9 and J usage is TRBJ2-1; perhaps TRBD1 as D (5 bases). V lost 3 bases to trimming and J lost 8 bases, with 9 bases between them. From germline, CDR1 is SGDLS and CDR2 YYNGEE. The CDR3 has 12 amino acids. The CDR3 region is CASSAPRDEQFF. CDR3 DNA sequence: TGTGCCAGCAGCGCCCCCAGGGATGAGCAGTTCTTC.

The CDR3 sequence: CASSFSGGTEAFF. The CDR3 DNA follows: TGTGCCAGCAGCTTCTCGGGGGGGACTGAAGCTTTCTTT. The rearrangement links TRBV11-2 to TRBJ1-1; D is perhaps TRBD1 (5 bases). Looked up from germline, CDR1 is SGHAT and CDR2 is FQNNGV. This CDR3 region has 13 residues. V lost 3 bases and J lost 5, with 10 bases in between.

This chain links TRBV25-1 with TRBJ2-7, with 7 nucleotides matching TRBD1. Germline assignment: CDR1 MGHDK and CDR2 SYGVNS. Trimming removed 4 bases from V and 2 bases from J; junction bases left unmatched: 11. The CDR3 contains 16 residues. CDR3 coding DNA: TGTGCCAGCAGTGTCAACAGACAGGGCAATGCCTACGAGCAGTACTTC. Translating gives CASSVNRQGNAYEQYF.

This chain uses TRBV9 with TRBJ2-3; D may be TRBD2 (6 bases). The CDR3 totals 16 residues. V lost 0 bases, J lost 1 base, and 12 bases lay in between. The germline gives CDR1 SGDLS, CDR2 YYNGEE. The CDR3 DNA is TGTGCCAGCAGCGTAGGGGGCGGGATAGGCACAGATACGCAGTATTTT. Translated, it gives CASSVGGGIGTDTQYF.

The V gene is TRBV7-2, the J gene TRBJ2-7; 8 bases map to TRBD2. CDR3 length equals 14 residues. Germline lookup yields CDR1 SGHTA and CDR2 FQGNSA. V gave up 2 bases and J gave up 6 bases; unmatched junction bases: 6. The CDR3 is CASSLSSGSAEQYF. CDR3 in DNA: TGTGCCAGCAGCTTATCCAGCGGGAGTGCCGAGCAGTACTTC.

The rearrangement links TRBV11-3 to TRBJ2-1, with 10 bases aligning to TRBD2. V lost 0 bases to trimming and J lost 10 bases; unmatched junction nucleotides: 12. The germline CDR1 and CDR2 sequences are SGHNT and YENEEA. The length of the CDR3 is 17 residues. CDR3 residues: CASSLDRFASGSYEQFF. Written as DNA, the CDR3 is TGTGCCAGCAGCTTAGATCGTTTTGCTAGCGGGAGCTACGAGCAGTTCTTC.

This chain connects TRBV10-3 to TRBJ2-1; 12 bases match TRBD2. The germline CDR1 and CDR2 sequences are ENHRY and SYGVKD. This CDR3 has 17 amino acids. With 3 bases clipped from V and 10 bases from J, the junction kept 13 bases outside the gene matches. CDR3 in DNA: TGTGCCATCAGTGATTTGGCTCTAGCGGGAGGGCCTGGGGAGCAGTTCTTC. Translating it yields CAISDLALAGGPGEQFF.

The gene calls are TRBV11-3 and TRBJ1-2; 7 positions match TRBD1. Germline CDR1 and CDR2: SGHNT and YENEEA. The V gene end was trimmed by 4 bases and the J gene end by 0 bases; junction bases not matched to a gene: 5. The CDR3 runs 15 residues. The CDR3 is CASSSSGTANYGYTF. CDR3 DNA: TGTGCCAGCAGCTCCTCCGGGACAGCTAACTATGGCTACACCTTC.

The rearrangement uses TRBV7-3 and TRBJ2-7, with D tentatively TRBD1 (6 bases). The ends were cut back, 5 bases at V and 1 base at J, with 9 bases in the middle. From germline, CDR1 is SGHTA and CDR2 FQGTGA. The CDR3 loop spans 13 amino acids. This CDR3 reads CASSPTGSYEQYF. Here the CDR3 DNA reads TGTGCCAGCAGCCCCACAGGGTCCTACGAGCAGTACTTC. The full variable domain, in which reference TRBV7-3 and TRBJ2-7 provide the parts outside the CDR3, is GAGVSQTPSNKVTEKGKYVELRCDPISGHTALYWYRQSLGQGPEFLIYFQGTGAADDSGLPNDRFFAVRPEGSVSTLKIQRTERGDSAVYLCASSPTGSYEQYFGPGTRLTVT.

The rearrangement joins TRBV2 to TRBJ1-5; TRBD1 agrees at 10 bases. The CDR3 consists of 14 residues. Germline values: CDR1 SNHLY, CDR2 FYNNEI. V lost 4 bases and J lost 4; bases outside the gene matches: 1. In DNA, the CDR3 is TGTGCCAGCAGTGGACAGGGGGCAAATCAGCCCCAGCATTTT. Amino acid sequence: CASSGQGANQPQHF.

The CDR3 is CASSLYTGAEAFF. The CDR3 coding sequence is TGTGCCAGCAGCCTATATACAGGGGCTGAAGCTTTCTTT. The chain employs TRBV7-2 and TRBJ1-1; TRBD1 matches at 7 bases. CDR3 length equals 13 residues. V lost 5 bases, J lost 6 bases, and 6 bases stayed unmatched. Germline CDR1 SGHTA, CDR2 FQGNSA.

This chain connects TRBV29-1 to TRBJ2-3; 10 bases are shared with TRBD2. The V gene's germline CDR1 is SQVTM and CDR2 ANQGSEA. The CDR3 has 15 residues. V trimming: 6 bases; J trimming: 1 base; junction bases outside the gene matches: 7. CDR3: CSVPSGSGGTDTQYF. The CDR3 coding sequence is TGCAGCGTCCCTAGCGGGAGTGGTGGCACAGATACGCAGTATTTT.

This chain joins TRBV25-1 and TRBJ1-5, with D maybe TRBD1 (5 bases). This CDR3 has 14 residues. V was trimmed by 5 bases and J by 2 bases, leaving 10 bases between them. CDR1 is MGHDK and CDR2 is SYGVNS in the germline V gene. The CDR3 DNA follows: TGTGCCAGCAGTTGGGCGGGGGGCAATCAGCCCCAGCATTTT. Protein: CASSWAGGNQPQHF.

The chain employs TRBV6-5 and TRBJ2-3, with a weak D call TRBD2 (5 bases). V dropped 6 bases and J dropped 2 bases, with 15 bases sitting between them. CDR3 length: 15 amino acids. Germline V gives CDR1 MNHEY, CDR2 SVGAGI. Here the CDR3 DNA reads TGTGCCAGCAGCCCCAGTCTAGCCCTCACAGATACGCAGTATTTT. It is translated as CASSPSLALTDTQYF.

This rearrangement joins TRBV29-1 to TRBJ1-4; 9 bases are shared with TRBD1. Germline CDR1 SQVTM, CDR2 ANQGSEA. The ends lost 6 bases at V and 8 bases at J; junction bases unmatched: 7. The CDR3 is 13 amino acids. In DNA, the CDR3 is TGCAGCGTGACGGGACAGGGTTGGGAAAAACTGTTTTTT. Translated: CSVTGQGWEKLFF.

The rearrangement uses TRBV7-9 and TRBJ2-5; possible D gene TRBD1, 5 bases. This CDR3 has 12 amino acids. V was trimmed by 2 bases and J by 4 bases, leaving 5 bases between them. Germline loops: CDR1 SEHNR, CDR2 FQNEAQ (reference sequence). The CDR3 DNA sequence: TGTGCCAGCAGCTTACAGGGAGAGACCCAGTACTTC. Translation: CASSLQGETQYF. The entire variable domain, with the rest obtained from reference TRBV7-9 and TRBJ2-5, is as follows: DTGVSQNPRHKITKRGQNVTFRCDPISEHNRLYWYRQTLGQGPEFLTYFQNEAQLEKSRLLSDRFSAERPKGSFSTLEIQRTEQGDSAMYLCASSLQGETQYFGPGTRLLVL.

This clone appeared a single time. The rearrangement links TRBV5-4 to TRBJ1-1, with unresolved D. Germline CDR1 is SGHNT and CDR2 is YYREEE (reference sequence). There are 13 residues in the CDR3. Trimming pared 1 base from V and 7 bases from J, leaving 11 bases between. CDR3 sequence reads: CASSLRFGGEAFF. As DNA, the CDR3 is TGTGCCAGCAGCTTGAGGTTCGGCGGTGAAGCTTTCTTT.

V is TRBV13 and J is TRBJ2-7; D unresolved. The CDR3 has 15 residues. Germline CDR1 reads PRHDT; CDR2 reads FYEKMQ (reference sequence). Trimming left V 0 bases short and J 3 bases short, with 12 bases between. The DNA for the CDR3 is TGTGCCAGCAGCTTAGGATTCGCGGTAAGCTACGAGCAGTACTTC. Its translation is CASSLGFAVSYEQYF.

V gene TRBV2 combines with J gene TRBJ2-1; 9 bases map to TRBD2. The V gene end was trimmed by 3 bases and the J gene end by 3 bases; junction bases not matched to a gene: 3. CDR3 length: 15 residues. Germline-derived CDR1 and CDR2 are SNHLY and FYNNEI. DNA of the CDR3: TGTGCCAGCAGTGAGCCTAGCGGGATCTACAATGAGCAGTTCTTC. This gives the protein CASSEPSGIYNEQFF.

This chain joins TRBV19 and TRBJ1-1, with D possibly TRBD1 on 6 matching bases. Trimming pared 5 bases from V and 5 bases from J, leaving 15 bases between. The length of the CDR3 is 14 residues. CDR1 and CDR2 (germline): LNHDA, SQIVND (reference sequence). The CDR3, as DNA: TGTGCCAGTAGTTTAGGGGGGGTGAGGACTGAAGCTTTCTTT. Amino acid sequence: CASSLGGVRTEAFF.